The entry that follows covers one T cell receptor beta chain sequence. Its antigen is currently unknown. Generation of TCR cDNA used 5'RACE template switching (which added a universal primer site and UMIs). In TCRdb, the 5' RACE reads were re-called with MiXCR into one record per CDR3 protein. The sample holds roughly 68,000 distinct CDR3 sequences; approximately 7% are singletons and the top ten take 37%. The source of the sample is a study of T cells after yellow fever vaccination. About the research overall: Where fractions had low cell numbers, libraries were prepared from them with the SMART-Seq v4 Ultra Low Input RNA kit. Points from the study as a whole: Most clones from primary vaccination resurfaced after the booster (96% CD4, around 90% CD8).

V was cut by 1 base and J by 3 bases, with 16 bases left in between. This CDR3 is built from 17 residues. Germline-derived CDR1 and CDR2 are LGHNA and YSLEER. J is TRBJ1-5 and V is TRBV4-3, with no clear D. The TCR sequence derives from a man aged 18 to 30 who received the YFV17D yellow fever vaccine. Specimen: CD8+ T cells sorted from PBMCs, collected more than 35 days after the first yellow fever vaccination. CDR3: CASSQATWGANNQPQHF. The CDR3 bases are TGCGCCAGCAGCCAAGCGACGTGGGGAGCCAACAATCAGCCCCAGCATTTT.